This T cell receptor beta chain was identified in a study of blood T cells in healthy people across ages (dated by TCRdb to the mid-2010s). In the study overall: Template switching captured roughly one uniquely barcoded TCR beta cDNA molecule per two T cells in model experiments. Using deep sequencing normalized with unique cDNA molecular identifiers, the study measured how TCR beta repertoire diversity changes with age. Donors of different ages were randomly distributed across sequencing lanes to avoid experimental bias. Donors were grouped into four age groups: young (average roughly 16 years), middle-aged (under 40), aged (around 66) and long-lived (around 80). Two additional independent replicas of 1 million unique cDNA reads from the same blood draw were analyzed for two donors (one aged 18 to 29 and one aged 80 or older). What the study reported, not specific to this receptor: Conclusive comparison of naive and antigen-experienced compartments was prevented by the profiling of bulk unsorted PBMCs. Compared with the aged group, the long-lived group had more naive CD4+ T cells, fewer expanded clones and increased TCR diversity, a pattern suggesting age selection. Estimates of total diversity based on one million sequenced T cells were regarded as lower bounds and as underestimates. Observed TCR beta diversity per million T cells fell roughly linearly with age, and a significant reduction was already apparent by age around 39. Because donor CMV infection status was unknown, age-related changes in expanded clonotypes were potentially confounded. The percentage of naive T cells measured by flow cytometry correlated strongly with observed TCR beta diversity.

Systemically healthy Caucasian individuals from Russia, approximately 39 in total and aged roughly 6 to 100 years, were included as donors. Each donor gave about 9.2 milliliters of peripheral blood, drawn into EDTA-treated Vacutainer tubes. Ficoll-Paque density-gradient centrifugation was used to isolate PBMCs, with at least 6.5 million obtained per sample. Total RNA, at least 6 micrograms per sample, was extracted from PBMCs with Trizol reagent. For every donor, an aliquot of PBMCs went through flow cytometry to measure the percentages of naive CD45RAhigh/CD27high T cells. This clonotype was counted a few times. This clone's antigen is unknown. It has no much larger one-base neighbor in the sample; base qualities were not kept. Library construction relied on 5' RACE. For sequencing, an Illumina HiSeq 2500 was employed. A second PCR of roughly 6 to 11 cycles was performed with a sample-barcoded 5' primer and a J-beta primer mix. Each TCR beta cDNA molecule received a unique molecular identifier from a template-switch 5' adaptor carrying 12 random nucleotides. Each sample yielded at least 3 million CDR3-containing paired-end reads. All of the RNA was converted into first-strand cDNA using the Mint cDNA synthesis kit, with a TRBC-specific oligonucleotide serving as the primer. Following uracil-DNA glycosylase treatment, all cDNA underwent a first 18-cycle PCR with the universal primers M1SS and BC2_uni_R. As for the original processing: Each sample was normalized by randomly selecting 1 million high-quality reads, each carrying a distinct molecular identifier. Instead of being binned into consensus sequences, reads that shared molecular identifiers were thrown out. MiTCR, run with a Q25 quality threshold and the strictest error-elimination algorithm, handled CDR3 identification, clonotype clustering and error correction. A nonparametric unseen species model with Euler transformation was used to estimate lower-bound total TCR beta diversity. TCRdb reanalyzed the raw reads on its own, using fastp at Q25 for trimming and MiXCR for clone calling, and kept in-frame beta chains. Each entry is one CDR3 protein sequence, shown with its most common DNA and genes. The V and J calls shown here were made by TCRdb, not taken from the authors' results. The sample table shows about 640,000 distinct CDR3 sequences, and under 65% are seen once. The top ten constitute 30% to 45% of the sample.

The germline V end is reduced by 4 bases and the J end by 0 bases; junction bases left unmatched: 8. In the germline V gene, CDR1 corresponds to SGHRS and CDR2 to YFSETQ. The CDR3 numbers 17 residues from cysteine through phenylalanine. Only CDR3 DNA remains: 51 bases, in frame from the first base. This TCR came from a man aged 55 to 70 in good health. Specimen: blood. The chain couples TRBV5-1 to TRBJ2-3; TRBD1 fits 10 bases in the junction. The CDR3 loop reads CASSRGTGAFSTDTQYF. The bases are TGCGCCAGCAGCCGCGGGACAGGGGCCTTTAGCACAGATACGCAGTATTTT. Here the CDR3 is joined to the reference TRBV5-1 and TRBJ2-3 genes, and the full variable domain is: KAGVTQTPRYLIKTRGQQVTLSCSPISGHRSVSWYQQTPGQGLQFLFEYFSETQRNKGNFPGRFSGRQFSNSRSEMNVSTLELGDSALYLCASSRGTGAFSTDTQYFGPGTRLTVL.